A single sample gave rise to the 5 T cell receptor beta chains below, sequenced in a study of blood T cells in healthy people across ages. Through a sample-barcoded 5' primer and a J-beta primer mix, a second PCR was run for roughly 6 to 12 cycles. From the 5' RACE reads, TCRdb called clonotypes with MiXCR, one entry per CDR3 protein. The sample lists 1.8 million or so distinct CDR3 sequences, roughly 43% occurring once. Sequenced sample: blood. All receptors come from a human donor in good health.

As regards this clonotype: Possible read error: a much larger clone is one base away. The rearrangement uses TRBV7-9 and TRBJ2-1; D is unresolved. CDR3 length equals 14 residues. Germline V gives CDR1 SEHNR, CDR2 FQNEAQ (reference sequence). Trimming pared 6 bases from V and 7 bases from J, leaving 16 bases between. The CDR3 protein is CASSSGPTVNEQFF. The DNA of the CDR3 is TGTGCCAGCAGTTCTGGACCAACCGTGAATGAGCAGTTCTTC.

Only a few counts were recorded for this clonotype. This chain joins TRBV7-3 and TRBJ2-1; TRBD2 might be the D (6 bases). Germline V gives CDR1 SGHTA, CDR2 FQGTGA. Trimming cost V 5 bases and J 4 bases, with 18 bases left between them. The CDR3 is made up of 16 amino acids. The DNA of the CDR3 is TGTGCCAGCAGCAGTATCCTCGGGAGTAGGTACAATGAGCAGTTCTTC. It codes for CASSSILGSRYNEQFF.

There are a few counts of this clonotype. This chain connects TRBV29-1 to TRBJ1-1; TRBD1 is a possible D gene (6 bases). Germline values: CDR1 SQVTM, CDR2 ANQGSEA. V lost 7 bases to trimming and J lost 2 bases, with 17 bases between them. CDR3 length: 14 residues. In DNA form, the CDR3 reads TGCAGCGGGAGAGGAACAGGGTCAAACACTGAAGCTTTCTTT. Translating gives CSGRGTGSNTEAFF. Full variable domain (missing parts from reference TRBV29-1 and TRBJ1-1): SAVISQKPSRDICQRGTSLTIQCQVDSQVTMMFWYRQQPGQSLTLIATANQGSEATYESGFVIDKFPISRPNLTFSTLTVSNMSPEDSSIYLCSGRGTGSNTEAFFGQGTRLTVV.

In its sample, this clonotype was seen a few times. The rearrangement uses TRBV29-1 and TRBJ2-1; TRBD1 or TRBD2 may be the D gene (6 bases each). The germline gives CDR1 SQVTM, CDR2 ANQGSEA. The CDR3 loop spans 15 amino acids. V was shortened by 3 bases and J by 7 bases, with 19 bases between the two germline ends. The CDR3 bases are TGCAGCGTTGAGGGGGGCCCCCAAATGGTGAATGAGCAGTTCTTC. Protein: CSVEGGPQMVNEQFF.

This clonotype was observed once. The chain combines TRBV5-1 with TRBJ1-5; D not certain. The CDR3 covers 20 residues. Trimming stripped 2 bases from V and 6 bases from J, with 30 bases between. CDR1 and CDR2 from the germline V gene are SGHRS and YFSETQ. CDR3 loop: CASSFISYEGPGEQIQPQHF. The CDR3 nucleotides read TGCGCCAGCAGCTTTATCTCCTATGAGGGTCCCGGCGAACAAATTCAGCCCCAGCATTTT.